This T cell receptor beta chain is from a study of CXCR3-negative and CXCR3-positive naive CD8 T cells. General study results and limits: TRB CDR3 properties served as the basis for inferring TCR strength, and surface CD5 was comparable between naive subsets. More hydrophobic TRB CDR3s were found in CXCR3-positive naive cells than in CXCR3-negative naive cells. Both naive subsets had comparably high diversity; memory CD8+ cells much lower.

The CDR3 length is 13 residues. On this clonotype: Its antigen remains unknown.

UMI-labeled TRB cDNA libraries were prepared by 5' RACE. One entry per CDR3 protein, without DNA, is what TCRdb gives after re-calling the 5' RACE reads. Recorded for this sample: tens of thousands of distinct CDR3 sequences. Within the CD8+ T cell compartment, naive cells were CD45RO-CCR7+CD27+CD95-. The material sequenced was naive CXCR3+ CD8+ T cells from blood. Noted subset: CD45RO-CCR7+CD27+CD95- naive CD8+ T cells expressing CXCR3 (TNR3+). The J gene is TRBJ2-7, the V gene TRBV12-3 or TRBV12-4; TCRdb lists TRBD1, though no DNA is available to test this call. The sequence was collected from a human donor in good health. Some clones in this sample may be carry-over from other donors' samples. The chain's CDR3 is CASSDSKTYEQYF.